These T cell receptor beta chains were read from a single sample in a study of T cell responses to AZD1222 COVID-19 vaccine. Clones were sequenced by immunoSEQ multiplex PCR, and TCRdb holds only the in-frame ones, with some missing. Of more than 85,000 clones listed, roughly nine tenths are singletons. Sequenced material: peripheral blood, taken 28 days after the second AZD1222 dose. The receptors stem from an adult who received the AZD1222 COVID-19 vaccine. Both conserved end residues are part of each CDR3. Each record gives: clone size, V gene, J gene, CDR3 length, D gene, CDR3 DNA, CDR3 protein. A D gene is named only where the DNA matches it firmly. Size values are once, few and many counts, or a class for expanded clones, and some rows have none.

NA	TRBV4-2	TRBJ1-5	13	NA	TGTGCCAGCAGCCTTGGGCCGAATCAGCCCCAGCATTTT	CASSLGPNQPQHF
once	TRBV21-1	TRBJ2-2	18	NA	TGTGCCAGCAGCAAAGAGACTAGCGGGAGGTCGAACACCGGGGAGCTGTTTTTT	CASSKETSGRSNTGELFF
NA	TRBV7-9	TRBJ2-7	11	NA	TGTGCCAGCAGCCTTGGGCGAGAGCAGTACTTC	CASSLGREQYF
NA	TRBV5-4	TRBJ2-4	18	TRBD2	TGTGCCAGCAGCTTGAGGGAGGGGAACACCCTAGCCAAAAACATTCAGTACTTC	CASSLREGNTLAKNIQYF
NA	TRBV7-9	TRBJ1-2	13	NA	TGTGCCGGAGCAACCGCGGGGGCGCGAGGCTACACCTTC	CAGATAGARGYTF
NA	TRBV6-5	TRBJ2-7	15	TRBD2	TGTGCCAGCAGTTACGGGACTAGCGCCTCCTACGAGCAGTACTTC	CASSYGTSASYEQYF
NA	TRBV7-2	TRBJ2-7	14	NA	TGTGCCAGCAGCTTAGGTCCTAGCTTTGGCGAGCAGTACTTC	CASSLGPSFGEQYF
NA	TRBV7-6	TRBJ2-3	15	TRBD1	TGTGCCAGCAGCGCGGACAGGGGCATCCCAGATACGCAGTATTTT	CASSADRGIPDTQYF
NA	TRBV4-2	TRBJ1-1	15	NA	TGTGCCAGCGCCGCCGCGGAGGGAGAGAACACTGAAGCTTTCTTT	CASAAAEGENTEAFF
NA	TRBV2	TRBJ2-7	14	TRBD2	TGTGCCAGCAGTGCAAGCGGGAGCTCCTACGAGCAGTACTTC	CASSASGSSYEQYF
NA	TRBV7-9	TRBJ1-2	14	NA	TGTGCCAGCAGCTTAGACGGGGGGTACTATGGCTACACCTTC	CASSLDGGYYGYTF
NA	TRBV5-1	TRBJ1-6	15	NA	TGCGCCAGCAGCTTTGAGGGCTTGTATAATTCACCCCTCCACTTT	CASSFEGLYNSPLHF
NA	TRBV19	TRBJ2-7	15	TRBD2	TGTGCCAGTAGTATGTCACTAGCGGGCTTCTACGAGCAGTACTTC	CASSMSLAGFYEQYF
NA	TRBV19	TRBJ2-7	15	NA	TGTGCCAGTAGTATAGATTCAGGGGTCGCCTACGAGCAGTACTTC	CASSIDSGVAYEQYF
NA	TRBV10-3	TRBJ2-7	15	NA	TGTGCCTCCACCCCCCTGCAGGGGAGCTCCTACGAGCAGTACTTC	CASTPLQGSSYEQYF
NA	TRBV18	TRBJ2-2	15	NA	TGTGCCAGCTCTCGAACCGGGCAGAACACCGGGGAGCTGTTTTTT	CASSRTGQNTGELFF
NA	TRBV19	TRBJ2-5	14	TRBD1	TGTGCCAGTAGGAGGGGGACAGGGCAAGAGACCCAGTACTTC	CASRRGTGQETQYF
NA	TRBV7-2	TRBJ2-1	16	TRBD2	TGTGCCAGCAGCCTGGGACTAGCGGGAGGAAACAATGAGCAGTTCTTC	CASSLGLAGGNNEQFF